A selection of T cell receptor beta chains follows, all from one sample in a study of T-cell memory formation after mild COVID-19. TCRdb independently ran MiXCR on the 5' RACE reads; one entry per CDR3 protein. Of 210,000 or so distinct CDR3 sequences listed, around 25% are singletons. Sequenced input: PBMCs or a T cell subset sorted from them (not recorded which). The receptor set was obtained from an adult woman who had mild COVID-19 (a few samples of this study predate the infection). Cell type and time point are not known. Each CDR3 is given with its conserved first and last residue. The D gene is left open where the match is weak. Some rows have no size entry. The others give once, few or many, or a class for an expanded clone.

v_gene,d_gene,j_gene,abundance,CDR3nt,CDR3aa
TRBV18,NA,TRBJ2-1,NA,TGTGCCAGCTCATGGGGGGGGGCAACGGAGAATGAGCAGTTCTTC,CASSWGGATENEQFF
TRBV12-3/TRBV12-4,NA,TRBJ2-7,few,TGTGCCAGCAGTTGGGGACTCCTCGAGCAGTACTTC,CASSWGLLEQYF
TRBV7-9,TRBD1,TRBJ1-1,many,TGTGCCAGCAGCCCACCCTTTGGACAGGGGGCCAACACTGAAGCTTTCTTT,CASSPPFGQGANTEAFF
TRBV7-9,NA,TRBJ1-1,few,TGTGCCAGCAGCTCACCGGTCAACCTTCGAAACACTGAAGCTTTCTTT,CASSSPVNLRNTEAFF
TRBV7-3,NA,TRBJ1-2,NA,TGTGCCAGCAGCTTAGGGGCAGGGATTCATGGCTACACCTTC,CASSLGAGIHGYTF
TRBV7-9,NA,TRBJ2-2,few,TGTGCCAGCAGCCGTATTCGCGGGGAGCTGTTTTTT,CASSRIRGELFF
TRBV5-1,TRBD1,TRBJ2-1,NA,TGCGCCAGCAGCCCACGACAGGGTTCTTATGAGCAGTTCTTC,CASSPRQGSYEQFF
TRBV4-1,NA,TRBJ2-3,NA,TGCGCCAGCAGCCAAGCAGAAGGGGCAGGGGTTGTGCAGTATTTT,CASSQAEGAGVVQYF
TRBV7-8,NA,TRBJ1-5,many,TGTGCCAGCAGCTTAGGAGGGGTCAATCAGCCCCAGCATTTT,CASSLGGVNQPQHF
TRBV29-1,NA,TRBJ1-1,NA,TGCAGCGTCCGACGGATGAACACTGAAGCTTTCTTT,CSVRRMNTEAFF
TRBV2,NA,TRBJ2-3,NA,TGTGCCAGCAGTGCGTTCAACACAGATACGCAGTATTTT,CASSAFNTDTQYF
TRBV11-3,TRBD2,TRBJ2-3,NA,TGTGCCAGCAGCCGACTAGCGGGGGGCGACACAGATACGCAGTATTTT,CASSRLAGGDTDTQYF
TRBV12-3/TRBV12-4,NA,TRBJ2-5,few,TGTGCCAGCAGGCCGGACAGAAACCAAGAGACCCAGTACTTC,CASRPDRNQETQYF
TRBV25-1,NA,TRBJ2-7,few,TGTGCCAGCAGTGAATTTGGGAGGCAGGGGCTCGACGAGCAGTACTTC,CASSEFGRQGLDEQYF
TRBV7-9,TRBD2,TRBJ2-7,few,TGTGCCAGCAGCTTCTTAGCGGGAACCGTGGGCGAGCAGTACTTC,CASSFLAGTVGEQYF
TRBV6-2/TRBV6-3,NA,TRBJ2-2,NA,TGTGCCAGCAGTAAAAGGAGTGACGGGGAGCTGTTTTTT,CASSKRSDGELFF